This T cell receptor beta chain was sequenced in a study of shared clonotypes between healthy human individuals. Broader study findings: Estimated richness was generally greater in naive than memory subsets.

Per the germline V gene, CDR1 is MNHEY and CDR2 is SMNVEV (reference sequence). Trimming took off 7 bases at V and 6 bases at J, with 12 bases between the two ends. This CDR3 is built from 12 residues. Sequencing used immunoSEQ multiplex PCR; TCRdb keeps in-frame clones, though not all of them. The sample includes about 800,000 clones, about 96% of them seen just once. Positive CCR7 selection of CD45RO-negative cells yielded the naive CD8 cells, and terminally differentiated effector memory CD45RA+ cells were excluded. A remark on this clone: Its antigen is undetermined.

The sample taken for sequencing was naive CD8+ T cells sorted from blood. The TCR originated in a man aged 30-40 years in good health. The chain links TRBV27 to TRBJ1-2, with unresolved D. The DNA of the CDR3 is TGTGCCAGCAAGAAGGGCGGTAATGGCTACACCTTC. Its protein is CASKKGGNGYTF.